The next 5 T cell receptor beta chains were all read from a single sample in a study of shared clonotypes between healthy human individuals. The table came from immunoSEQ multiplex PCR; TCRdb's copy has only in-frame clones and leaves some out. Of about 2.3 million clones listed, more than 80% are singletons. Sequencing was carried out using naive CD4+ T cells from PBMCs. Subset of the sample: CD45RA+ positively selected. These receptors all come from a man between 18 and 35 years old in good health. Some clones in this sample may be carry-over from other donors' samples.

The chain recombines TRBV18 with TRBJ2-6, with 8 bases fitting TRBD1. In germline, CDR1 is KGHSH, CDR2 LQKENI. After removal of 5 bases from V and 0 bases from J, the junction contained 6 bases not matched to a gene. This CDR3 contains 17 residues. This CDR3 reads CASSGDRFFSGANVLTF. The DNA of the CDR3 is TGTGCCAGCTCAGGGGACAGGTTTTTCTCTGGGGCCAACGTCCTGACTTTC.

V and J are TRBV7-8 and TRBJ2-2; tentatively, D is TRBD2 (5 bases). V was shortened by 2 bases and J by 6 bases, with 13 bases between the two germline ends. Germline V gene lookup returns CDR1 SGHVS and CDR2 FQNEAQ. CDR3 length equals 15 residues. The CDR3 region has the DNA TGTGCCAGCAGCTTAACCCCGGGGATGCCCGGGGAGCTGTTTTTT. The encoded protein is CASSLTPGMPGELFF.

The chain links TRBV28 to TRBJ1-4; perhaps TRBD1 as D (6 bases). Between the trimmed V and J ends, which lost 1 base and 4 bases, there was a span of 19 bases. Germline assignment: CDR1 MDHEN and CDR2 SYDVKM. The CDR3 has 18 amino acids. The CDR3 DNA sequence: TGTGCCAGCAGTTTATTATCCGGAGGGGGGGGATATAATGAAAAACTGTTTTTT. The encoded protein is CASSLLSGGGGYNEKLFF.

The chain links TRBV7-2 to TRBJ2-5; TRBD1 aligns across 8 bases. The junction had 6 bases not matched to a gene; V was cut back by 7 bases and J by 2 bases. This CDR3 contains 14 residues. Germline V gene sequence: CDR1 SGHTA, CDR2 FQGNSA. The CDR3 region has the DNA TGTGCCAGCACCCAGGGGGCGCATCAAGAGACCCAGTACTTC. This encodes CASTQGAHQETQYF.

V usage is TRBV5-1 and J usage is TRBJ1-1; D is ambiguous. The ends were cut back, 0 bases at V and 3 bases at J, with 12 bases in the middle. Germline V lookup: CDR1 SGHRS, CDR2 YFSETQ. CDR3 length equals 15 residues. The CDR3 nucleotides read TGCGCCAGCAGCTTGGCCGGTCGCCAGCACACTGAAGCTTTCTTT. Residues: CASSLAGRQHTEAFF.